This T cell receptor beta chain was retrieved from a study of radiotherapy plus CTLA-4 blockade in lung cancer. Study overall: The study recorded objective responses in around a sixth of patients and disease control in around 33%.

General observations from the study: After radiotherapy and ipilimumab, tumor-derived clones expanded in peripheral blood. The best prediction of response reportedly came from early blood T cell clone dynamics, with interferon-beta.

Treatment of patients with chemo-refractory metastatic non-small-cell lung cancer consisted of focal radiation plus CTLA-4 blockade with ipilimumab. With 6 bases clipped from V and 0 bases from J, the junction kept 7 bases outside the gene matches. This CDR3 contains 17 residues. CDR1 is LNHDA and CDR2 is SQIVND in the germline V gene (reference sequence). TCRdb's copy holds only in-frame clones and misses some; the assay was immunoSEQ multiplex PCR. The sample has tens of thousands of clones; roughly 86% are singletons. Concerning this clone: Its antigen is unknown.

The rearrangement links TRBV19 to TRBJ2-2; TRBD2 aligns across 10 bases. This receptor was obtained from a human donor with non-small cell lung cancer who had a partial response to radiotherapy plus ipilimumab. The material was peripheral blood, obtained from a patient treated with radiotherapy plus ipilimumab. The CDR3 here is CASRAGGPSPNTGELFF. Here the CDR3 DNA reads TGTGCCAGTAGAGCGGGAGGGCCTTCCCCGAACACCGGGGAGCTGTTTTTT.